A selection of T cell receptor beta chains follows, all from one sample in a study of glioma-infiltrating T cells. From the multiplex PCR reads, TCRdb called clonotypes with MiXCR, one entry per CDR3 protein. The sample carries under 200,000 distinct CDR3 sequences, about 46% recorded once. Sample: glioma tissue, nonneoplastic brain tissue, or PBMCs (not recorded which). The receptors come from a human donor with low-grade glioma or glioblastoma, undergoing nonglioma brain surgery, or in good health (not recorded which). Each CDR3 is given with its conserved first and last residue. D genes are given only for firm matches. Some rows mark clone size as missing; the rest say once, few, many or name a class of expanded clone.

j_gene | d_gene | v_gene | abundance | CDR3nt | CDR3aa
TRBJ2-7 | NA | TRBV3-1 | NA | TGTGCCAGCAGCCAAGGACTAGAGGCAACATACGAGCAGTACTTC | CASSQGLEATYEQYF
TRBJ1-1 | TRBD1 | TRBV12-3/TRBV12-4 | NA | TGTGCCAGCAGTTTTCGACAGGGAGGACGCACTGAAGCTTTCTTT | CASSFRQGGRTEAFF
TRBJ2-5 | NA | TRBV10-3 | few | TGTGCCACCTCAACGGGAGGACAGTTAGAAGAGACCCAGTACTTC | CATSTGGQLEETQYF
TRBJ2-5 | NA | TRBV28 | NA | TGTGCCAGCCGAGCCCACGCGCCCCCGTCCTTC | CASRAHAPPSF
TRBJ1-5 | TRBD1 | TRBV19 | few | TGTGCCAGTAGTATAGGGCCCGGGTACAGGGGATTGTACCCCCAGCATTTT | CASSIGPGYRGLYPQHF
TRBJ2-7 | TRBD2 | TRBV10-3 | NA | TGTGCCATCAGTGGGGATAGCGGGAGTTCCCACGAGCAGTACTTC | CAISGDSGSSHEQYF
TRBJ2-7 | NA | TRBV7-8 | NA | TGTGCCAGCAGCTCGCTGGACACCCCCTACGAGCAGTACTTC | CASSSLDTPYEQYF
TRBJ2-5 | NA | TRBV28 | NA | TGTGCAAGCAGTTACCGGGACGCCTACCAAGGGACCCAGTACTTC | CASSYRDAYQGTQYF
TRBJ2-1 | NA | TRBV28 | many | TGTGCCAGCAGTTCCTGGGGCGGGACCTCCTACAATGAGCAGTTCTTC | CASSSWGGTSYNEQFF
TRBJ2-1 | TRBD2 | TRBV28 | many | TGTGCCAGCAGCTCTAGCGGGAGTAAAGTTGAGCAGTTCTTC | CASSSSGSKVEQFF
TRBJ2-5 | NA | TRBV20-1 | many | TGCAGTGCTTTACAGGGTTTAGAGACCCAGTACTTC | CSALQGLETQYF
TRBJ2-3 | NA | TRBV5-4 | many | TGTGCCAGCAGCCCAGCCGGGGGCACAGATACGCAGTATTTT | CASSPAGGTDTQYF
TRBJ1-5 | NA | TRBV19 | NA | TGTGCCAGTACCCAAACAGGGTTGGGTCAGCCCCAGCATTTT | CASTQTGLGQPQHF
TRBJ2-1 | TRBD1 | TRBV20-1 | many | TGCAGTGCCCTAGGGACAGGGGGCTTCCACAATGAGCAGTTCTTC | CSALGTGGFHNEQFF
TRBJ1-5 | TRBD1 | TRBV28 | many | TGTGCCAGCTTCGGACAGGGAAAATATGTGCCCCAGCATTTT | CASFGQGKYVPQHF
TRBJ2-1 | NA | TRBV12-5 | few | TGTGCTAGTGGTTTCGAGCCCTGGGGCAATGAGCAGTTCTTC | CASGFEPWGNEQFF
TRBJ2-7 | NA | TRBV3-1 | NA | TGTGCCTGCAGCCAAGTGCCCCACGAGCAGTACTTC | CACSQVPHEQYF
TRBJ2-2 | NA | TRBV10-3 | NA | TGTGCCATCAGTGACATGGAGCGTTACACCGGGGAGCTGTTTTTT | CAISDMERYTGELFF
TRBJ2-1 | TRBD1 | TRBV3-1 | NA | TGTGCCAGCAGCCAGAAAGGACAGGCGTTATTC | CASSQKGQALF
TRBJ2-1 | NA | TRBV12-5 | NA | TGTGATAGTGGTCCAACAACGGACAATGAGCAGTTCTTC | CDSGPTTDNEQFF
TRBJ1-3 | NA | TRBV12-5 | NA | TGTGCTAGTGGTTTAGGAGGAGTTGGAAACACCATATATTTT | CASGLGGVGNTIYF
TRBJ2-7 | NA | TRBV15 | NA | TGTGCCACCACCAGAGACGTTCTCGGGCAGTGGACCTACGAGCAGTACTTC | CATTRDVLGQWTYEQYF
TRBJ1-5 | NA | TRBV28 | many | TGTGCCAGCAGTTTAAGGTGGAGTCCCCAGCATTTT | CASSLRWSPQHF
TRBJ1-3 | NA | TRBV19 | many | TGTGCCAGTAGTTCCCTGGAGCCCCGAAACACCATATATTTT | CASSSLEPRNTIYF
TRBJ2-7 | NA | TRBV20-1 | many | TGCAGTACCATTCCCCCCTCAGCTTGGTCCTACGAGCAGTACTTC | CSTIPPSAWSYEQYF
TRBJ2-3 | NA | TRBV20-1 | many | TGCAGTGCTAGAACTCAGGAGGGAGGCCCCACAGATACGCAGTATTTT | CSARTQEGGPTDTQYF
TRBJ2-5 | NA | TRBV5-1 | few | TGCGCCAGCAGCTTGGTTGGTAACCAAGAGACCCAGTACTTC | CASSLVGNQETQYF
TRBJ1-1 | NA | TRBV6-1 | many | TGTGCCAGCAGTCGCCAGCGCACTGAAGCTTTCTTT | CASSRQRTEAFF
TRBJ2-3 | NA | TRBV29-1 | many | TGCAGCGCCCTAAGCACAGATACGCAGTATTTT | CSALSTDTQYF
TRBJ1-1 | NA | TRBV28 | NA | TGTGCCAGCACCCAACCGGCACGGTTGAACGCTGAAGCTTTCTTT | CASTQPARLNAEAFF
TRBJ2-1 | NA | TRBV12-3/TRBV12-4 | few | TGTGCCAGCACGGCTAGAAGGATTGATGAGCAGTTCTTC | CASTARRIDEQFF
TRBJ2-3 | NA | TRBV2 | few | TGTGCCAGCGCCTACACCCCAGCTACGCAGTATTTT | CASAYTPATQYF
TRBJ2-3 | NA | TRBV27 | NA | TGTGCCAGCAGTATTAGAGAACGCACAGATACGCAGTATTTT | CASSIRERTDTQYF
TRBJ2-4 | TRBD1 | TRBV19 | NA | TGTGCCAGTAACCCCCAGCCCCAGGGGGACATTCAGTACTTC | CASNPQPQGDIQYF
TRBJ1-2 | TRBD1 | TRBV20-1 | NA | TGCAGTGCCCTCCCCGGGACAGGGGAGGGTGGCTACACCTTC | CSALPGTGEGGYTF
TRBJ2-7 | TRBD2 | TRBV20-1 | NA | TGCAGTGCTAGAGATGGACTAGCGGGTTACGAGAAGTACTTC | CSARDGLAGYEKYF
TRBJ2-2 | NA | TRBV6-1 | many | TGTGCCAGCCAGACGGGCCCAGGAACCGGGGAGCTGTTTTTT | CASQTGPGTGELFF
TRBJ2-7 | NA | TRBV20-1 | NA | TGCAGTGGGGGTGGGGGACTCACCTACGAGCAGTACTTC | CSGGGGLTYEQYF
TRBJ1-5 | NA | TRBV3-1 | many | TGTGCCAGCAGCCTTAATACCGGGTTGGGCAATCAGCCCCAGCATTTT | CASSLNTGLGNQPQHF
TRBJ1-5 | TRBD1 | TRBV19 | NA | TGTGCCAGTAGAACAGGGGAAAGCAATCAGCCCCAGCGTTTT | CASRTGESNQPQRF
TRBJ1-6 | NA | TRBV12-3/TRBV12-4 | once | TGTGCCAGCACTCACAGGACAGTAGATTCACCCATCCACTTT | CASTHRTVDSPIHF
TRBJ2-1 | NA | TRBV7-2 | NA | TGTGCCAGCAGCTTAGTCGCCGGTCCGGGAAATGAGCAGTTCTTC | CASSLVAGPGNEQFF
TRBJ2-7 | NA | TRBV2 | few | TGTGCCAGCAGCACCGGGACTCCCCCCTACGAGCAGTACTTC | CASSTGTPPYEQYF
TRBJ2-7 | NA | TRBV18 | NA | TGTGCCAGCTCACCAGGGGTTGGCGACGAGCAGTACTTC | CASSPGVGDEQYF
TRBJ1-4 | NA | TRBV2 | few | TGTGCCAGCAGTTTCCCCGGGCGAGGGACTAATGAAAAACTGTTTTTT | CASSFPGRGTNEKLFF
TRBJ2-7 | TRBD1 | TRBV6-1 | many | TGTGCCACTAAGGACAGGGGGCGAGAGCAGTACTTC | CATKDRGREQYF
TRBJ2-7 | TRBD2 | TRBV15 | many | TGTGCCACCAGCAGAGATAAGAGCGGGGGGTCCGAGCAGTACTTC | CATSRDKSGGSEQYF
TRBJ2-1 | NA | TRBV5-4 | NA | TGTGCCAGCAGCTTGGCCGGGGCCAGCTCCTACAATGAGCAGTTCTTC | CASSLAGASSYNEQFF
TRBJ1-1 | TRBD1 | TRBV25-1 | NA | TGTGCCAGCAGTGAACACCGACAGGGGAACACTGAAGCTTTCTTT | CASSEHRQGNTEAFF
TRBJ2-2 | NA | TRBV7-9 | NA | TGTGCCAGCGCACAAACGATAAACACCGGGGAGCTGTTTTTT | CASAQTINTGELFF
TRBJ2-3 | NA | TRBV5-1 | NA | TGCGCCAGCAGCCAGGACAGCTCCACAGATACGCAGTATTTT | CASSQDSSTDTQYF
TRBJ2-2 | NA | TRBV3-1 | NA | TGTGCCAGCAGCCTAGGTTGGGACACCGGGGAGCTGTTTTTT | CASSLGWDTGELFF
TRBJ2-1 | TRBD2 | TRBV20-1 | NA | TGCAGTGCTAGGGATGGGATAGCGGGGGAGCCTGTGCAGTTCTTC | CSARDGIAGEPVQFF
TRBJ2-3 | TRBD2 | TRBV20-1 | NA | TGCAGTGGCCCTGGAGAGAGCGGGAGGTGGGAGGGCACAGATACGCAGTATTTT | CSGPGESGRWEGTDTQYF
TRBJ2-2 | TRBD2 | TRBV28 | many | TGTGCCAGCAGTTCAAGCGGGAGAATCACCGGGGAGCTGTTTTTT | CASSSSGRITGELFF
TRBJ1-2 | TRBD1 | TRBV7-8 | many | TGTGCCAGCAGCCAGCTTCGGACAGGGATGGCCACCTTC | CASSQLRTGMATF
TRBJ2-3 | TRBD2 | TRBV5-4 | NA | TGTGCCAGCAGCTTGCATAGCGGGAACACAGATACGCAGTATTTT | CASSLHSGNTDTQYF
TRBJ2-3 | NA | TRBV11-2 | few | TGTGCCAGCAGGCGAACATCAGATACGCAGTATTTT | CASRRTSDTQYF
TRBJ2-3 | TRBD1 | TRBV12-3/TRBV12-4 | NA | TGTGCCAGCAGACCAACCCGGACAGGGAGAGTTGGCACAGATACGCAGTATTTT | CASRPTRTGRVGTDTQYF
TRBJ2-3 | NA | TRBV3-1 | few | TGTGCCAGCAGCCAAGATAGGGATACGCAGTATTTT | CASSQDRDTQYF